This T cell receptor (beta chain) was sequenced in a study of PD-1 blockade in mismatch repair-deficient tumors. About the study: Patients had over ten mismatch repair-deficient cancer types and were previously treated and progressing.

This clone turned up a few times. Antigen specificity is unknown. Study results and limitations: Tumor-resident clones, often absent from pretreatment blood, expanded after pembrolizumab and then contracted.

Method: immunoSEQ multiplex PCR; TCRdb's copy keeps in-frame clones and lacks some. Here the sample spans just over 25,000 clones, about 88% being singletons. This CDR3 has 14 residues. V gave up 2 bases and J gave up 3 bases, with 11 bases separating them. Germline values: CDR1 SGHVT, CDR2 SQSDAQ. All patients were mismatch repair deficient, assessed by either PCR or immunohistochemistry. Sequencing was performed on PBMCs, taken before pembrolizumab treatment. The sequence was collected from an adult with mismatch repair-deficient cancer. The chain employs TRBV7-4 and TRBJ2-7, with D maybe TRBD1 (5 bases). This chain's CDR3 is CASSLRYRIYEQYF. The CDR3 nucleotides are TGTGCCAGCAGCTTAAGGTACAGGATCTACGAGCAGTACTTC.